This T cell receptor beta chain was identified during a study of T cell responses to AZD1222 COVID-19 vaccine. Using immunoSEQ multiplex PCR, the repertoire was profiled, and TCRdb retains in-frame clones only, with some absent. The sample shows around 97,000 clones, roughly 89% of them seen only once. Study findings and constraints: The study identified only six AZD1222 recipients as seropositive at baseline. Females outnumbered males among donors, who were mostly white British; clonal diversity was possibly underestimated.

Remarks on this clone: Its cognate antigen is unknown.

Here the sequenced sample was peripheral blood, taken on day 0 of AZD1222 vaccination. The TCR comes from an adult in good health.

The CDR3 sequence is CASRRKGQSWRGKLFF. CDR3 nucleotides: TGTGCCAGCAGGCGAAAAGGACAAAGCTGGAGGGGAAAACTGTTTTTT. The chain couples TRBV21-1 to TRBJ1-4. TRBV21-1 is marked as a pseudogene. The CDR3 spans 16 residues.